The 3 T cell receptor beta chains below come from one sample, sequenced in a study of identical twins. One entry per CDR3 protein results from TCRdb running MiXCR on the 5' RACE reads. Of approximately 590,000 distinct CDR3 sequences in the sample, 9.6% were seen once. These data also featured in a second study, about yellow fever vaccine responses in identical twins.

Material: PBMCs. These receptor sequences come from a woman between 18 and 29 years old in good health.

This clonotype was seen many times. The chain carries TRBV7-2 and TRBJ2-7, with D possibly being TRBD1 (6 bases). V was trimmed by 3 bases and J by 12 bases, leaving 15 bases between them. CDR1 is SGHTA and CDR2 is FQGNSA in the germline V gene. The CDR3 has 12 residues. The CDR3 nucleotides are TGTGCCAGCAGCTTTGGGGACAACGCATTGTACTTC. This sequence encodes CASSFGDNALYF.

This clonotype was counted only a few times. The rearrangement joins TRBV2 to TRBJ2-1, with a tentative D call TRBD1 (5 bases). Germline lookup yields CDR1 SNHLY and CDR2 FYNNEI. V dropped 11 bases and J dropped 0 bases, with 17 bases sitting between them. This CDR3 is 15 amino acids long. The CDR3 region is CAGAAGITSYNEQFF. DNA of the CDR3: TGTGCCGGAGCTGCAGGGATTACCTCCTACAATGAGCAGTTCTTC.

This clonotype has ten or more counts. This chain uses TRBV7-9 with TRBJ1-5; D perhaps matches TRBD1 (5 bases). Trimming pared 1 base from V and 1 base from J, leaving 14 bases between. CDR1 and CDR2 (germline): SEHNR, FQNEAQ (reference sequence). The CDR3 totals 17 residues. The CDR3 DNA sequence: TGTGCCAGCAGCTTAGGTGTCGGAGGGGTGAGCAATCAGCCCCAGCATTTT. It translates to CASSLGVGGVSNQPQHF.